The present entry profiles one T cell receptor (beta chain) with its context. The data stem from a study of T-cell memory formation after mild COVID-19. The length of the CDR3 is 14 residues. Germline V CDR1 and CDR2: SGHTA, FQGNSA. Trimming shortened V by 5 bases and J by 0 bases, and 8 bases separated the two germline ends. TCRdb analysed the 5' RACE reads with MiXCR anew, one entry per CDR3 protein. Here the sample spans 45,000 to 55,000 distinct CDR3 sequences, approximately 6.6% being singletons. The chain uses TRBV7-2 and TRBJ1-3; D might be TRBD1 (5 bases). This receptor was taken from a man between 18 and 35 years old who had mild COVID-19 (a few samples of this study predate the infection). Cell type and time point are not known. Sequencing was done on a sample of PBMCs or a T cell subset sorted from them (not recorded which). The CDR3 nucleotides are TGTGCCAGCAGCCGACAGAGCTCTGGAAACACCATATATTTT. Protein product: CASSRQSSGNTIYF.